This is a list of T cell receptor beta chains from one sample in a study of control samples from healthy donors and cancer patients. Here immunoSEQ multiplex PCR was the method, and the copy in TCRdb shows in-frame clones only, minus some. This sample has about 270,000 clones, with roughly 87% found just once. Sequencing was performed on PBMCs. All receptors come from an older woman with lung cancer. Each CDR3 is given with its conserved first and last residue. The order of the fields is J gene, V gene, D gene, clone size, CDR3 protein, CDR3 DNA. The D gene is left open where the match is weak. A clone size is listed for some rows: how often the clone was seen (once, few, many), or a class if it is expanded.

>TRBJ1-4|TRBV5-1|.|.
CASSVMTGTNEKLFF
TGCGCCAGCAGCGTGATGACAGGAACTAATGAAAAACTGTTTTTT
>TRBJ2-1|TRBV11-1|.|.
CASSLADRHNEQFF
TGTGCCAGCAGCTTAGCCGACAGGCACAATGAGCAGTTCTTC
>TRBJ2-7|TRBV18|.|.
CASSGGTDYEQYF
TGTGCCAGCTCGGGAGGGACAGACTACGAGCAGTACTTC
>TRBJ2-3|TRBV18|.|once
CASSPRTGGLTDTQYF
TGTGCCAGCTCACCACGGACCGGGGGCCTCACAGATACGCAGTATTTT
>TRBJ2-7|TRBV10-2|TRBD2|few
CASSEAGLAGTYEQYF
TGCGCCAGCAGTGAGGCCGGACTAGCGGGGACATACGAGCAGTACTTC
>TRBJ2-7|TRBV2|.|.
CASSDLSNYEQYF
TGTGCCAGCAGTGATCTCAGCAACTACGAGCAGTACTTC
>TRBJ1-2|TRBV10-3|TRBD1|.
CAISQGAYGYTF
TGTGCCATCAGTCAGGGGGCTTATGGCTACACCTTC
>TRBJ1-2|TRBV12-3/TRBV12-4|.|.
CASSLMYDYGYTF
TGTGCCAGCAGTTTGATGTACGACTATGGCTACACCTTC
>TRBJ2-7|TRBV29-1|.|.
CSVGAGYEQYF
TGCAGCGTGGGGGCGGGCTACGAGCAGTACTTC
>TRBJ2-2|TRBV5-1|.|.
CASSWEFTGELFF
TGCGCCAGCAGCTGGGAGTTCACCGGGGAGCTGTTTTTT
>TRBJ1-2|TRBV6-4|.|.
CASSDSQGNYGYTF
TGTGCCAGCAGTGACTCCCAAGGCAACTATGGCTACACCTTC
>TRBJ2-7|TRBV6-5|.|.
CASSYSSSSYEQYF
TGTGCCAGCAGTTACTCGTCTAGCTCCTACGAGCAGTACTTC
>TRBJ2-1|TRBV14|.|.
CASSQALPGVNEQFF
TGTGCCAGCAGCCAAGCTCTCCCGGGGGTCAATGAGCAGTTCTTC
>TRBJ2-7|TRBV11-2|TRBD1|.
CASSSRTGWNNSYEQYF
TGTGCCAGCAGCTCGAGGACAGGGTGGAATAACTCCTACGAGCAGTACTTC
>TRBJ2-5|TRBV9|TRBD2|.
CASSVDLAGGLETQYF
TGTGCCAGCAGCGTAGATCTAGCGGGAGGGCTGGAGACCCAGTACTTC
>TRBJ2-3|TRBV5-1|.|once
CASSTGLLPRTDTQYF
TGCGCCAGCAGCACCGGACTACTCCCTCGGACAGATACGCAGTATTTT
>TRBJ1-2|TRBV6-2/TRBV6-3|TRBD1|.
CASSPIDRGGYTF
TGTGCCAGCAGCCCTATCGACAGGGGTGGCTACACCTTC
>TRBJ2-3|TRBV7-9|TRBD1|.
CASSLEGARADTQYF
TGTGCCAGCAGCTTAGAGGGGGCGCGCGCAGATACGCAGTATTTT
>TRBJ2-7|TRBV2|TRBD2|.
CASSLAGANYEQYF
TGTGCCAGCAGTTTAGCGGGAGCAAACTACGAGCAGTACTTC
>TRBJ2-1|TRBV30|.|.
CAWSVTSGRDRGLYNEQFF
.
>TRBJ1-2|TRBV7-3|TRBD1|.
CASSRGTGDGYTF
TGTGCCAGCAGCCGGGGAACAGGGGATGGCTACACCTTC
>TRBJ1-3|TRBV9|TRBD1|.
CASSVFAGQSSGNTIYF
TGTGCCAGCAGCGTATTCGCGGGACAGAGCTCTGGAAACACCATATATTTT
>TRBJ1-5|TRBV19|.|.
CASSAYRNQPQHF
TGTGCCAGTAGTGCCTACAGAAATCAGCCCCAGCATTTT
>TRBJ1-2|TRBV2|.|.
CASRGQTVGYGYTF
TGTGCCAGCAGAGGGCAGACAGTAGGGTATGGCTACACCTTC
>TRBJ1-5|TRBV5-1|.|.
CASSREGHQPQHF
TGCGCCAGCAGTCGCGAAGGGCATCAGCCCCAGCATTTT
>TRBJ1-1|TRBV30|.|.
CAWSRTHTEAFF
TGTGCCTGGAGCCGAACCCACACTGAAGCTTTCTTT
>TRBJ2-7|TRBV28|.|.
CASGSYEQYF
TGTGCCAGCGGGAGTTACGAGCAGTACTTC
>TRBJ1-3|TRBV18|TRBD1|.
CASSPTGMGNTIYF
TGTGCCAGCTCACCGACAGGGATGGGAAACACCATATATTTT
>TRBJ1-1|TRBV27|TRBD1|.
CASSTDRGYTEAFF
TGTGCCAGCAGTACGGACAGGGGTTACACTGAAGCTTTCTTT
>TRBJ2-1|TRBV6-6|.|.
CASTIGQYNEQFF
TGTGCCAGCACCATAGGCCAATACAATGAGCAGTTCTTC
>TRBJ1-1|TRBV5-6|TRBD1|.
CASSSDRGYTEAFF
TGTGCCAGCAGCTCGGACAGGGGCTACACTGAAGCTTTCTTT
>TRBJ2-1|TRBV3-1/TRBV3-2|.|.
CASSQPLLNEQFF
TGTGCCAGCAGCCAGCCCCTGCTCAATGAGCAGTTCTTC
>TRBJ2-4|TRBV6-5|.|once
CASSTSDGKNIQYF
TGTGCCAGCAGTACCTCGGATGGGAAAAACATTCAGTACTTC
>TRBJ1-5|TRBV10-2|.|.
CATGTRNQPQHF
TGCGCCACCGGGACAAGAAATCAGCCCCAGCATTTT
>TRBJ1-4|TRBV6-5|TRBD1|few
CASIQGGTNEKLFF
TGTGCCAGCATCCAGGGGGGCACTAATGAAAAACTGTTTTTT
>TRBJ2-7|TRBV7-2|TRBD2|.
CASRGVAGGVGEQYF
TGTGCCAGCCGAGGAGTAGCGGGAGGCGTTGGGGAGCAGTACTTC
>TRBJ1-6|TRBV11-2|.|.
CASQRTAYNSPLHF
TGTGCCAGTCAAAGAACCGCCTATAATTCACCCCTCCACTTT
>TRBJ2-2|TRBV3-1/TRBV3-2|.|.
CASSQQGITGELFF
TGTGCCAGCAGCCAACAAGGGATCACCGGGGAGCTGTTTTTT
>TRBJ2-1|TRBV20-1|TRBD1|few
CSASLTGGNEQFF
TGCAGTGCTAGTCTGACAGGGGGCAATGAGCAGTTCTTC
>TRBJ1-1|TRBV19|.|.
CASSIGPDTEAFF
TGTGCCAGTAGTATAGGTCCTGACACTGAAGCTTTCTTT
>TRBJ2-7|TRBV29-1|.|.
CSVIFGGYEQYF
TGCAGCGTTATTTTTGGAGGTTACGAGCAGTACTTC
>TRBJ1-2|TRBV19|.|.
CASSIRQDYGYTF
TGTGCCAGTAGTATCCGGCAAGACTATGGCTACACCTTC
>TRBJ2-1|TRBV19|TRBD2|.
CASSGLAGGVGEQFF
TGTGCCAGTAGCGGCCTAGCGGGGGGCGTGGGGGAGCAGTTCTTC
>TRBJ2-1|TRBV3-1/TRBV3-2|.|once
CASSQDRQPPRHQFF
TGTGCCAGCAGCCAAGATAGGCAACCTCCGAGACATCAGTTCTTC
>TRBJ2-5|TRBV18|TRBD2|.
CASSRLAGAETQYF
TGTGCCAGCTCCAGACTAGCGGGAGCGGAGACCCAGTACTTC
>TRBJ1-2|TRBV2|TRBD1|few
CASSRDRGEYTF
TGTGCCAGCAGTCGGGACAGGGGGGAATACACCTTC
>TRBJ2-1|TRBV5-1|.|.
CASSLVGSYNEQFF
TGCGCCAGCAGCTTGGTGGGTTCCTACAATGAGCAGTTCTTC
>TRBJ1-6|TRBV2|.|.
CASSEGQFGGSPLHF
TGTGCCAGCAGTGAGGGGCAGTTCGGCGGGTCACCCCTCCACTTT
>TRBJ2-7|TRBV2|TRBD1|.
CASSERTGLGAYEQYF
TGTGCCAGCAGTGAGCGGACAGGCCTTGGCGCCTACGAGCAGTACTTC
>TRBJ1-1|TRBV11-1|TRBD1|.
CASSPRTGNTEAFF
TGTGCCAGCAGCCCGCGGACAGGGAACACTGAAGCTTTCTTT
>TRBJ2-7|TRBV10-2|.|.
CASSVGLAYEQYF
TGCGCCAGCAGTGTGGGTTTAGCCTACGAGCAGTACTTC
>TRBJ1-1|TRBV19|.|.
CASSIPMTAEAFF
TGTGCCAGTAGTATTCCCATGACAGCAGAAGCTTTCTTT